Below are 5 T cell receptor beta chains sequenced from a single sample in a study of shared clonotypes between healthy human individuals. Method: immunoSEQ multiplex PCR; TCRdb's copy keeps in-frame clones and lacks some. This table has over a million clones, roughly 96% appearing once. Specimen: naive CD4+ T cells sorted from blood. Subset meaning: CD45RA+ positively selected. These receptors originate from a man between 25 and 39 years old in good health.

The V call is TRBV28, the J call TRBJ1-5; D not resolved. Germline CDR1 reads MDHEN; CDR2 reads SYDVKM. V gave up 2 bases and J gave up 3 bases, with 8 bases separating them. The CDR3 is made up of 14 amino acids. The CDR3 DNA sequence: TGTGCCAGCAGTTTAGTCCATTCCAATCAGCCCCAGCATTTT. As protein: CASSLVHSNQPQHF.

V gene TRBV29-1 combines with J gene TRBJ2-2; 13 positions agree with TRBD2. The germline V gene encodes CDR1 SQVTM and CDR2 ANQGSEA. V was pared by 6 bases and J by 4 bases, with 5 bases of the junction left unmatched. CDR3 length: 15 amino acids. CDR3: CSVLGLAGVTGELFF. The CDR3 nucleotides are TGCAGCGTACTCGGACTAGCGGGAGTCACCGGGGAGCTGTTTTTT.

The CDR3 DNA reads as TGTGCCAGCAGCTATCGAAAGACAGGGGATGAAGCTTTCTTT. This sequence encodes CASSYRKTGDEAFF. This chain joins TRBV6-5 and TRBJ1-1, with 8 bases matching TRBD1. Trimming at V came to 6 bases and at J to 7 bases, leaving 10 bases not matched to a gene. Germline V gene data show CDR1 as MNHEY and CDR2 as SVGAGI. CDR3 size: 14 residues.

The chain uses TRBV2 and TRBJ1-1; possible D gene TRBD1, 6 bases. Deletions cut 0 bases from V and 4 bases from J, with 9 bases between. The CDR3 is 14 amino acids. Germline V lookup: CDR1 SNHLY, CDR2 FYNNEI. The DNA of the CDR3 is TGTGCCAGCAGTGAAGCCCGGACAGTCACTGAAGCTTTCTTT. Amino acids: CASSEARTVTEAFF.

This clone was recorded only once. The chain employs TRBV9 and TRBJ2-1, with 8 nucleotides matching TRBD2. CDR1 and CDR2 from the germline V gene are SGDLS and YYNGEE. V shed 4 bases and J 9 bases; nucleotides not matched to a gene: 12. This CDR3 comprises 15 residues. The CDR3 loop reads CASSPLQRGFGEQFF. DNA for the CDR3: TGTGCCAGCAGCCCCCTTCAGCGGGGGTTCGGTGAGCAGTTCTTC.